This T cell receptor beta chain was documented in a study of OX40 agonist ivuxolimab in advanced cancers. About the research overall: Patients in dose escalation had liver, melanoma, kidney or head and neck cancers. Age averaged about 62 years (range roughly 20 to 90), and more than 80% were male. Anti-PD-1, anti-PD-L1 or anti-CTLA-4 therapy given earlier was allowed, and 40% had some. Findings and caveats of the study: Among the least clonally expanded were partial responders at 0.1-3.0 mg/kg.

The repertoire was sequenced with immunoSEQ multiplex PCR; TCRdb's copy has only in-frame clones and lacks some. The sample contains 60,000 or so clones, 84% of which appear only once. On this clone: Its cognate antigen is unknown.

The sample in question was CD4+ or CD8+ T cells sorted from blood, obtained in a trial of the OX40 agonist ivuxolimab. This sequence was found in an adult with an advanced solid tumor such as melanoma, head and neck, liver or kidney cancer.

The CDR3 bases are TGTGCCATCAGTGGTTGGGGACTAGCAACCCAGGGCGGCTACACCTTC. Encoded protein: CAISGWGLATQGGYTF. The J gene is TRBJ1-2, the V gene TRBV10-3, with D possibly being TRBD1 (5 bases). Trimming shortened V by 4 bases and J by 8 bases, and 23 bases separated the two germline ends. The V gene's germline CDR1 is ENHRY and CDR2 SYGVKD. The CDR3 contains 16 residues.